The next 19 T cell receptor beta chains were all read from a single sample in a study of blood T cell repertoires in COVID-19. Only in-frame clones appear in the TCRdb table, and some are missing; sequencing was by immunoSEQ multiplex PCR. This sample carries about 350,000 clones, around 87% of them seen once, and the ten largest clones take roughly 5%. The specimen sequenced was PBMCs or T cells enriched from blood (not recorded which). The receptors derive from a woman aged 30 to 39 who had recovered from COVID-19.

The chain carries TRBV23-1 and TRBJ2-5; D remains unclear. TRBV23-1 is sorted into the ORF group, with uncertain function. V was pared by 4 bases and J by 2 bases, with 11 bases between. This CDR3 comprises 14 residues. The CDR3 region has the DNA TGCGCCAGCAGTCCAATAGCCTCACAAGAGACCCAGTACTTC. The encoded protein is CASSPIASQETQYF.

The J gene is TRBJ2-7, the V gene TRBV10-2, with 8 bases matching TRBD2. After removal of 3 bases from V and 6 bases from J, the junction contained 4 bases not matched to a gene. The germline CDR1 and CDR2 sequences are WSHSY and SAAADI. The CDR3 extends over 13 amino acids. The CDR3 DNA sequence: TGCGCCAGCAGTGACGGGGGGGCGACCGAGCAGTACTTC. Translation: CASSDGGATEQYF.

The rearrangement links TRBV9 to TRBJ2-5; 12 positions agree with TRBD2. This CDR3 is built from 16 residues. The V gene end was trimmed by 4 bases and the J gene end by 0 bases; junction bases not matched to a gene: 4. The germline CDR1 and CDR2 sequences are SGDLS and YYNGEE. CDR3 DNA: TGTGCCAGCAGCTCTAGACTAGCGGGGGACCAAGAGACCCAGTACTTC. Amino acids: CASSSRLAGDQETQYF.

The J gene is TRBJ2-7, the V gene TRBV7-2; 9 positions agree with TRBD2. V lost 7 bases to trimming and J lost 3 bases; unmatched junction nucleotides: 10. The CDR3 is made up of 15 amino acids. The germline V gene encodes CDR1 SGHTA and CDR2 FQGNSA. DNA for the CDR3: TGTGCCAGCACCCCTTTTGCGGGGGGGGTCTACGAGCAGTACTTC. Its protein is CASTPFAGGVYEQYF.

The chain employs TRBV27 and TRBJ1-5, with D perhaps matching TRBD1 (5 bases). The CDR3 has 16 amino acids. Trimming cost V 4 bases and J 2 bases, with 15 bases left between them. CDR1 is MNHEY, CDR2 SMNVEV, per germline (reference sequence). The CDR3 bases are TGTGCCAGCAGTTCTCTACCGGGGGGGGGCAATCAGCCCCAGCATTTT. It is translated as CASSSLPGGGNQPQHF.

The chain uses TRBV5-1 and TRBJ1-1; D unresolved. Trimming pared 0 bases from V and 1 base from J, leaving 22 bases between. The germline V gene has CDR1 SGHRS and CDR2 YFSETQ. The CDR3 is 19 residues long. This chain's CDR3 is CASSLAVMRIRSPNTEAFF. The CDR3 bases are TGCGCCAGCAGCTTGGCCGTAATGAGGATCCGGAGTCCGAACACTGAAGCTTTCTTT. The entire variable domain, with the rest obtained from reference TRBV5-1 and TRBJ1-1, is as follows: KAGVTQTPRYLIKTRGQQVTLSCSPISGHRSVSWYQQTPGQGLQFLFEYFSETQRNKGNFPGRFSGRQFSNSRSEMNVSTLELGDSALYLCASSLAVMRIRSPNTEAFFGQGTRLTVV.

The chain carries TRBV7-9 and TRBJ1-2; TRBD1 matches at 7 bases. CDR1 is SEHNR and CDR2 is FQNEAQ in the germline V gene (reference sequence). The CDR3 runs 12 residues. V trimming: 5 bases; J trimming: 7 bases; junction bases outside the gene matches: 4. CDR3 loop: CASSPYRGGYTF. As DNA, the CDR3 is TGTGCCAGCAGCCCCTACAGGGGTGGCTACACCTTC.

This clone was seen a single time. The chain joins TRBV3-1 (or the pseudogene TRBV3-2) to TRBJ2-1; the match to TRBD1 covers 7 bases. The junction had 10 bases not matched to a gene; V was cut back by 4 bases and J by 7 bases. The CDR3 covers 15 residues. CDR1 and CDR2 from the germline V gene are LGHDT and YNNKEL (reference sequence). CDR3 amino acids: CASSLGDSLGNEQFF. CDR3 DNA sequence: TGTGCCAGCAGCCTGGGGGACAGTCTTGGGAATGAGCAGTTCTTC.

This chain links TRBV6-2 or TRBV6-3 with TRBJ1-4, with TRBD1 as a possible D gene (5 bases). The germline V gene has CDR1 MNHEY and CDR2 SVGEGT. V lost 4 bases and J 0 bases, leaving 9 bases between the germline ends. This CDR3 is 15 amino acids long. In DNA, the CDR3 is TGTGCCAGCAGTTCGGACATCTCAACTAATGAAAAACTGTTTTTT. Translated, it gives CASSSDISTNEKLFF.

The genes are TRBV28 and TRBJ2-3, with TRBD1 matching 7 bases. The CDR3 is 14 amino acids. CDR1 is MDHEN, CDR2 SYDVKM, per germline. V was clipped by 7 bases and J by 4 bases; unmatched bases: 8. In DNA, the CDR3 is TGTGCCAGCACCTTGGGACAGTCGGCAGATACGCAGTATTTT. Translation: CASTLGQSADTQYF.

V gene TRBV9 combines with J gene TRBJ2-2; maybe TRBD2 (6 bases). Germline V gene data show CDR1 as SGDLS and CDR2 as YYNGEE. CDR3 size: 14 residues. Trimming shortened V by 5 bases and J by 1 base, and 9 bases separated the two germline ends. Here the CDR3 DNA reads TGTGCCAGCAGACCCGGGGGGAACACCGGGGAGCTGTTTTTT. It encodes CASRPGGNTGELFF.

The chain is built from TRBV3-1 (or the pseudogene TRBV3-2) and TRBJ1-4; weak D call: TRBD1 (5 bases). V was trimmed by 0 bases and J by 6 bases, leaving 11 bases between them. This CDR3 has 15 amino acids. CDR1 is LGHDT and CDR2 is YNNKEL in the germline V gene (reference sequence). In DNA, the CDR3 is TGTGCCAGCAGCCAAGATCGGGGGTACGATGAAAAACTGTTTTTT. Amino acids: CASSQDRGYDEKLFF.

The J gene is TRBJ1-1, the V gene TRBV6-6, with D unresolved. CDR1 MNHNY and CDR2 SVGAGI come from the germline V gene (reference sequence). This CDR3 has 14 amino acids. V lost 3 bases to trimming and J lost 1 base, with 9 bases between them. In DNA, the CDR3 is TGTGCCAGCAGTTATTTTACGGGGAACACTGAAGCTTTCTTT. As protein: CASSYFTGNTEAFF.

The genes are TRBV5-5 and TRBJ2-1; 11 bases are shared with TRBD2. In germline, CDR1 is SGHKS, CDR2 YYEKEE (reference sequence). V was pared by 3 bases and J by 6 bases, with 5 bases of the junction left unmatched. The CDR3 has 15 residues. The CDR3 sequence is CASSSLAGGLNEQFF. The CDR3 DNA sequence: TGTGCCAGCAGCTCCCTAGCGGGGGGCCTCAATGAGCAGTTCTTC. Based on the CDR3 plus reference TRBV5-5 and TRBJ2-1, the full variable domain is DAGVTQSPTHLIKTRGQQVTLRCSPISGHKSVSWYQQVLGQGPQFIFQYYEKEERGRGNFPDRFSARQFPNYSSELNVNALLLGDSALYLCASSSLAGGLNEQFFGPGTRLTVL.

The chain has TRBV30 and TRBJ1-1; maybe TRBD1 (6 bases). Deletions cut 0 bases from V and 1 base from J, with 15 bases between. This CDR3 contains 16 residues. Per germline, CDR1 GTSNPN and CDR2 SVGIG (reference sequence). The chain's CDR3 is CAWSVPRTEQNTEAFF. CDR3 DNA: TGTGCCTGGAGTGTACCTCGGACAGAACAGAACACTGAAGCTTTCTTT.

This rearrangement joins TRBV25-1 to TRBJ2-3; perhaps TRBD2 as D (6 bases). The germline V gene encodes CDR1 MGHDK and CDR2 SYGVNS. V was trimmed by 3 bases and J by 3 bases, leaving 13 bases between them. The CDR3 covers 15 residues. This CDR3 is CASSDSGGGTDTQYF. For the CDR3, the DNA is TGTGCCAGCAGTGATTCTGGTGGAGGGACAGATACGCAGTATTTT.

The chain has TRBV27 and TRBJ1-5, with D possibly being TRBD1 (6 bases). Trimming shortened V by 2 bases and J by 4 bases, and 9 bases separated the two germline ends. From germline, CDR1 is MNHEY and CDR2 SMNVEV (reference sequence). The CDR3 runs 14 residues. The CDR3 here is CASSLRGQNQPQHF. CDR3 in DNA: TGTGCCAGCAGTTTACGCGGACAGAATCAGCCCCAGCATTTT.

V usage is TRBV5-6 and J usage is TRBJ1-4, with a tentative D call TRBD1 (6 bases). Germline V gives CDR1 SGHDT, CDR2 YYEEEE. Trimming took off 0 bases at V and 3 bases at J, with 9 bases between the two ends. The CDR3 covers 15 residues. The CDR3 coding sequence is TGTGCCAGCAGCTTGGTGACAGGACCTAATGAAAAACTGTTTTTT. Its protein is CASSLVTGPNEKLFF.

The CDR3 coding sequence is TGTGCCAGTAGGACTAGCGGGGAAACCGAGCAGTACTTC. As protein: CASRTSGETEQYF. This rearrangement joins TRBV19 to TRBJ2-7; TRBD2 matches at 11 bases. Germline loops: CDR1 LNHDA, CDR2 SQIVND (reference sequence). Unmatched junction bases numbered 4, after V lost 6 bases and J lost 6 bases. This CDR3 contains 13 residues.